These T cell receptor beta chains were read from a single sample in a study of regulatory T cells in long-lasting Graves disease. A single record per CDR3 protein comes from TCRdb applying MiXCR to the multiplex PCR reads. The repertoire holds 400,000 to 500,000 distinct CDR3 sequences, with 21% as singletons. The starting material was peripheral blood mononuclear cells (PBMCs), obtained when the disease was refractory, from a patient treated with antithyroid drugs. The source of these receptors is a female donor with Graves disease. Each CDR3 is given with its conserved first and last residue. The order of the fields is CDR3 DNA, CDR3 protein, J gene, V gene, D gene, clone size. The D gene is left open where the match is weak. Clone size is given for some rows only: seen once, a few or many times, or a class if the clone is expanded.

CDR3nt: TGTGCCAGCAGCCAAGACCATTGGAGTAACACTGAAGCTTTCTTT
CDR3aa: CASSQDHWSNTEAFF
j_gene: TRBJ1-1
v_gene: TRBV14
d_gene: .
abundance: .

CDR3nt: TGTGCCAGCAGCCCGGGACTAGCGGGAGGATATGAGCAGTTCTTC
CDR3aa: CASSPGLAGGYEQFF
j_gene: TRBJ2-1
v_gene: TRBV28
d_gene: TRBD2
abundance: .

CDR3nt: TGTGCCAGCTCACCGGGAGCGGGAGAGACAGATACGCAGTATTTT
CDR3aa: CASSPGAGETDTQYF
j_gene: TRBJ2-3
v_gene: TRBV18
d_gene: TRBD2
abundance: .

CDR3nt: TGCAGTTGCCTTGGGCCGGTACAAAACATTCAGTACTTC
CDR3aa: CSCLGPVQNIQYF
j_gene: TRBJ2-4
v_gene: TRBV20-1
d_gene: .
abundance: .

CDR3nt: TGTGCCACCTCCGGGACAGGAGGGAGGAACACTGAAGCTTTCTTT
CDR3aa: CATSGTGGRNTEAFF
j_gene: TRBJ1-1
v_gene: TRBV15
d_gene: TRBD1
abundance: many

CDR3nt: TGTGCCAGCGCGATACGAGGGGCGGGGAACACTGAAGCTTTCTTT
CDR3aa: CASAIRGAGNTEAFF
j_gene: TRBJ1-1
v_gene: TRBV6-1
d_gene: .
abundance: many

CDR3nt: TGTGCCAGCAGCTTAGAGACAGACCAAGAGACCCAGTACTTC
CDR3aa: CASSLETDQETQYF
j_gene: TRBJ2-5
v_gene: TRBV7-6
d_gene: .
abundance: many

CDR3nt: TGCAGCGTTGTCATGGAGGGCTACACCTTC
CDR3aa: CSVVMEGYTF
j_gene: TRBJ1-2
v_gene: TRBV29-1
d_gene: .
abundance: many

CDR3nt: TGCGCCAGCAGCCAAGACGGAACCGGGGAGCTGTTTTTT
CDR3aa: CASSQDGTGELFF
j_gene: TRBJ2-2
v_gene: TRBV10-2
d_gene: .
abundance: many

CDR3nt: TGTGCCAGCAGTTATTCACGGCAGGGGGACGAGCAGTACTTC
CDR3aa: CASSYSRQGDEQYF
j_gene: TRBJ2-7
v_gene: TRBV6-2/TRBV6-3
d_gene: TRBD1
abundance: .

CDR3nt: TGTGCCTGGAGCGACAAGGACAGGGGGGGAGAAAAACTGTTTTTT
CDR3aa: CAWSDKDRGGEKLFF
j_gene: TRBJ1-4
v_gene: TRBV30
d_gene: TRBD1
abundance: .

CDR3nt: TGTGCCAACACGGGGGGGGTGGAGACCCAGTACTTC
CDR3aa: CANTGGVETQYF
j_gene: TRBJ2-5
v_gene: TRBV2
d_gene: TRBD2
abundance: .

CDR3nt: TGTGCCAGCTCGGGGAAGAATCAGCCCCAGCATTTT
CDR3aa: CASSGKNQPQHF
j_gene: TRBJ1-5
v_gene: TRBV18
d_gene: .
abundance: few

CDR3nt: TGTGCCAGCAGCCAAGTTCGGGAGTTTAGGGCCGGGGAGCTGTTTTTT
CDR3aa: CASSQVREFRAGELFF
j_gene: TRBJ2-2
v_gene: TRBV3-1
d_gene: .
abundance: .

CDR3nt: TGTGCCAGCAGTTTTTTTAGCGGAAGAAACACCGGGGAGCTGTTTTTT
CDR3aa: CASSFFSGRNTGELFF
j_gene: TRBJ2-2
v_gene: TRBV27
d_gene: .
abundance: .

CDR3nt: TGTGCCTGGAGTCTCAGGTACGACGAGCAGTACTTC
CDR3aa: CAWSLRYDEQYF
j_gene: TRBJ2-7
v_gene: TRBV30
d_gene: .
abundance: .

CDR3nt: TGTGCCAGCAGTCCTCTCGGCGGGTTCCAAGAGACCCAGTACTTC
CDR3aa: CASSPLGGFQETQYF
j_gene: TRBJ2-5
v_gene: TRBV6-1
d_gene: .
abundance: many

CDR3nt: TGTGCCAGCACCAAAAGGGGGTTGGAGGGAAGTAACGGCTACACCTTC
CDR3aa: CASTKRGLEGSNGYTF
j_gene: TRBJ1-2
v_gene: TRBV5-4
d_gene: .
abundance: few

CDR3nt: TGTGCCAGCAGTTATTGGGGGGACAGGGGCAGGGAGCAGTACTTC
CDR3aa: CASSYWGDRGREQYF
j_gene: TRBJ2-7
v_gene: TRBV6-5
d_gene: TRBD1
abundance: .

CDR3nt: TGTGCCAGCAGTTTTAGCGGGGGCGACAATGAGCAGTTCTTC
CDR3aa: CASSFSGGDNEQFF
j_gene: TRBJ2-1
v_gene: TRBV27
d_gene: TRBD2
abundance: .

CDR3nt: TGTGCCACCAGTGATACGGGGGCTATCACCGGGGAGCTGTTTTTT
CDR3aa: CATSDTGAITGELFF
j_gene: TRBJ2-2
v_gene: TRBV24-1
d_gene: .
abundance: many

CDR3nt: TGCAGTGCTAGAGATACAGGGCAGAACACCGGGGAGCTGTTTTTT
CDR3aa: CSARDTGQNTGELFF
j_gene: TRBJ2-2
v_gene: TRBV20-1
d_gene: .
abundance: many

CDR3nt: TGTGCCACCAGTGATGGGGGTACAGCGGGACTGGACGAGCAGTACTTC
CDR3aa: CATSDGGTAGLDEQYF
j_gene: TRBJ2-7
v_gene: TRBV24-1
d_gene: TRBD2
abundance: many

CDR3nt: TGTGCCAGCACTGGCGAAGGGAGCTATGGCTACACCTTC
CDR3aa: CASTGEGSYGYTF
j_gene: TRBJ1-2
v_gene: TRBV2
d_gene: .
abundance: many